The rows below give T cell receptor beta chains drawn from one sample of a study of CD8+CD57+ T cells in acquired aplastic anemia. TCRdb recomputed calls from the reads with MiXCR, one row per CDR3 protein. Of about 98,000 distinct CDR3 sequences in the sample, about 63% were seen once. Sequencing was done on a sample of sorted CD4+, CD8+, or CD8+CD57+ T cells (not recorded which) from PBMCs. The receptor set was obtained from a human donor with aplastic anemia. The CDR3 runs from the conserved cysteine through the conserved F or W. Fields, in order: V gene, clone size, J gene, D gene, CDR3 protein, CDR3 DNA. D genes are given only for firm matches. Where a row states a size, it is once, few, many or the class of an expanded clone; other rows omit it.

>TRBV19|-|TRBJ2-7|TRBD2
CASSIGGGAREQYF
TGTGCCAGTAGTATCGGGGGGGGTGCTCGCGAGCAGTACTTC
>TRBV9|few|TRBJ2-7|-
CASSVATGVEQYF
TGTGCCAGCAGCGTAGCTACCGGAGTCGAGCAGTACTTC
>TRBV6-1|once|TRBJ1-1|-
CASSDPTANTEAFF
TGTGCCAGCAGTGACCCGACAGCGAACACTGAAGCTTTCTTT
>TRBV6-1|-|TRBJ2-1|-
CASSVQEGSYNEQFF
TGTGCCAGCAGTGTTCAGGAGGGCTCCTACAATGAGCAGTTCTTC
>TRBV11-2|-|TRBJ2-3|TRBD2
CASSLEAGGQADTQYF
TGTGCCAGCAGCTTAGAGGCGGGAGGGCAGGCAGATACGCAGTATTTT
>TRBV7-8|-|TRBJ1-1|-
CASSLEGNTEAFF
TGTGCCAGCAGCTTAGAAGGGAACACTGAAGCTTTCTTT
>TRBV5-1|-|TRBJ1-1|-
CASSSPTVNTEAFF
TGCGCCAGCTCAAGCCCTACGGTGAACACTGAAGCTTTCTTT
>TRBV7-9|-|TRBJ1-5|TRBD1
CASSIGGSSNQPQHF
TGCGCCAGCAGCATAGGGGGCAGTAGCAATCAGCCCCAGCATTTT
>TRBV19|-|TRBJ2-3|-
CASTLRTGSTDTQYF
TGTGCCAGTACCTTAAGGACGGGAAGCACAGATACGCAGTATTTT
>TRBV24-1|-|TRBJ2-5|TRBD1
CATSNQGAGETQYF
TGTGCCACCAGTAATCAGGGGGCTGGGGAGACCCAGTACTTC
>TRBV2|-|TRBJ2-7|-
CASSLGLREQYF
TGTGCCAGCAGTTTGGGGTTACGGGAGCAGTACTTC
>TRBV29-1|-|TRBJ1-2|TRBD1
CSAVTGTHYGYTF
TGCAGCGCCGTGACAGGGACCCACTATGGCTACACCTTC
>TRBV10-3|once|TRBJ2-7|-
CAISEFREEQYF
TGTGCCATCAGTGAGTTCAGGGAGGAGCAGTACTTC
>TRBV7-2|-|TRBJ1-1|-
CASSLGSRIMNTEAFF
TGTGCCAGCAGCTTAGGAAGCCGGATCATGAACACTGAAGCTTTCTTT
>TRBV24-1|-|TRBJ1-5|-
CATSDHRVGQPQHF
TGTGCCACCAGTGATCACAGGGTAGGTCAGCCCCAGCATTTT
>TRBV15|once|TRBJ1-1|-
CATSRGGLDTEAFF
TGTGCCACCAGCAGAGGCGGACTGGACACTGAAGCTTTCTTT
>TRBV5-4|-|TRBJ2-5|TRBD2
CASSPSGRLQETQYF
TGTGCCAGCAGCCCGAGCGGGAGGCTCCAAGAGACCCAGTACTTC
>TRBV24-1|few|TRBJ2-1|-
CATSDSKTRRSNNEQFF
TGTGCCACCAGTGACTCGAAAACTAGGCGGTCCAACAATGAGCAGTTCTTC
>TRBV7-3|-|TRBJ2-5|-
CASSISTSETQYF
TGTGCCAGCAGCATTAGCACGAGCGAGACCCAGTACTTC
>TRBV19|-|TRBJ2-7|-
CASSAAVASYEQYF
TGTGCCAGTAGTGCCGCGGTGGCCTCCTACGAGCAGTACTTC
>TRBV5-4|-|TRBJ1-4|-
CASSLTGDEKLFF
TGTGCCAGCAGCTTGACAGGCGACGAAAAACTGTTTTTT
>TRBV10-3|-|TRBJ2-7|TRBD1
CASSFRGTGGEYEQYF
TGTGCCAGCAGTTTTAGAGGGACAGGGGGCGAGTACGAGCAGTACTTC
>TRBV25-1|-|TRBJ1-4|-
CASTLGGMEKLFF
TGTGCCAGCACCTTGGGAGGGATGGAAAAACTGTTTTTT
>TRBV24-1|-|TRBJ1-2|-
CATSDLRVDYGYTF
TGTGCCACCAGTGATCTCCGGGTTGACTATGGCTACACCTTC
>TRBV10-3|-|TRBJ1-5|-
CAISEWGDTNQPQHF
TGTGCCATCAGTGAGTGGGGAGATACCAATCAGCCCCAGCATTTT
>TRBV20-1|-|TRBJ1-2|TRBD1
CSAGQGVSNYGYTF
TGCAGTGCTGGACAGGGCGTATCCAACTATGGCTACACCTTC
>TRBV4-1|-|TRBJ2-7|-
CASSQTEIYEQYF
TGCGCCAGCAGCCAGACGGAAATTTACGAGCAGTACTTC
>TRBV5-4|once|TRBJ2-1|TRBD2
CASSSGLAGKYNEQFF
TGTGCCAGCAGCTCCGGACTAGCGGGGAAGTACAATGAGCAGTTCTTC
>TRBV10-3|-|TRBJ2-3|-
CAINEGPGVADTQYF
TGTGCCATCAATGAAGGGCCAGGGGTAGCAGATACGCAGTATTTT
>TRBV20-1|-|TRBJ2-7|TRBD1
CSARDRAYEQYF
TGCAGTGCTAGGGACAGGGCCTACGAGCAGTACTTC
>TRBV25-1|-|TRBJ2-1|-
CASSEVTDYNEQFF
TGTGCCAGCAGTGAGGTGACAGATTACAATGAGCAGTTCTTC
>TRBV29-1|-|TRBJ1-2|TRBD1
CSVGTGQGYTF
TGCAGCGTTGGGACAGGGCAGGGCTACACCTTC